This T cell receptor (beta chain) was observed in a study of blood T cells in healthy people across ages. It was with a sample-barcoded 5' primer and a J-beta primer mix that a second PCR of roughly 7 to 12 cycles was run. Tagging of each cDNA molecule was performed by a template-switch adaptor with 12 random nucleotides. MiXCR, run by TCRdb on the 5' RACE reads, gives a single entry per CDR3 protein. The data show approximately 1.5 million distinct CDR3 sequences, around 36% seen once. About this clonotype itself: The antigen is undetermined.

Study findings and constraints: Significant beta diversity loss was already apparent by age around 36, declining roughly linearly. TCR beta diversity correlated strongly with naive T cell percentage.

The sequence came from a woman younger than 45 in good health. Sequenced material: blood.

CDR3 in amino acids: CASSSPDAARGTDTQYF. The CDR3 DNA reads as TGTGCCAGCAGTTCCCCGGACGCAGCCAGGGGCACAGATACGCAGTATTTT. The chain carries TRBV6-6 and TRBJ2-3; D possibly corresponds to TRBD1 (5 bases). Germline CDR1 reads MNHNY; CDR2 reads SVGAGI (reference sequence). This CDR3 has 17 residues. With 4 bases removed from V and 1 base from J, the gap between germline ends came to 18 bases.